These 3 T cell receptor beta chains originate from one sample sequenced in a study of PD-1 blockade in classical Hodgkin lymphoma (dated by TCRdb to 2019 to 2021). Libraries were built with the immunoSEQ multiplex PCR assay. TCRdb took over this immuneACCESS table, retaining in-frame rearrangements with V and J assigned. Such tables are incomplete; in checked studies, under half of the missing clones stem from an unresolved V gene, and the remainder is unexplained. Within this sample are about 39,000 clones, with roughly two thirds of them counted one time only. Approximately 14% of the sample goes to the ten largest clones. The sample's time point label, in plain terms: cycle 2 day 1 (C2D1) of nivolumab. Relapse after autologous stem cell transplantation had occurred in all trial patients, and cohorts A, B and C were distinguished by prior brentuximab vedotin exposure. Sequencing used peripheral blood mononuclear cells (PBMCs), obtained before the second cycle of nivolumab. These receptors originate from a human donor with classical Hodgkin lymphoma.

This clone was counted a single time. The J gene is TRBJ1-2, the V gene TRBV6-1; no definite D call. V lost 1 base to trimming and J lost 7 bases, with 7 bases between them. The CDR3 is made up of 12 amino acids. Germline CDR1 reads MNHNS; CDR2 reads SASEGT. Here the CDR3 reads CASSEGSAGYTF. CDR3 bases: TGTGCCAGCAGTGAAGGATCAGCTGGCTACACCTTC.

The CDR3 nucleotides read TGTGCCAGCAGTTTACCCCTATATGATACGCAGTATTTT. Translating it yields CASSLPLYDTQYF. This chain uses TRBV27 with TRBJ2-3; D is unresolved. The CDR3 sequence is 13 residues long. V shed 2 bases and J shed 6 bases, with 9 bases lying between them. CDR1 MNHEY and CDR2 SMNVEV come from the germline V gene (reference sequence).

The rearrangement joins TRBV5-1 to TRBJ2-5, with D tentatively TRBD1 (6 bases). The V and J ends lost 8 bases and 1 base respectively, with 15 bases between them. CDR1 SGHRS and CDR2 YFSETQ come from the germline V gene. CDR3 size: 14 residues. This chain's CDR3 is CASRKDSVQETQYF. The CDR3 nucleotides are TGCGCCAGTAGAAAGGACAGCGTCCAAGAGACCCAGTACTTC. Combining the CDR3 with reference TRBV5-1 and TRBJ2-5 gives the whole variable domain KAGVTQTPRYLIKTRGQQVTLSCSPISGHRSVSWYQQTPGQGLQFLFEYFSETQRNKGNFPGRFSGRQFSNSRSEMNVSTLELGDSALYLCASRKDSVQETQYFGPGTRLLVL.